These 12 T cell receptor beta chains share one sample of origin, sequenced in a study of T cells expressing NK-cell markers. TCRdb reprocessed the 5' RACE reads, keeping one entry per CDR3 protein, no DNA. This repertoire comprises 550,000 to 600,000 distinct CDR3 sequences; its ten largest clones make up 3% to 4.5%. The sample consisted of blood T cells: a sorted CD56 or NKG2C T cell subset, CD4+ or CD8+ T cells, or bulk PBMC T cells (not recorded which). Source of these receptors: a man aged 18 to 30 in good health.

The chain combines TRBV11-2 with TRBJ2-1; TCRdb lists TRBD2, though no DNA is available to test this call. The V gene's germline CDR1 is SGHAT and CDR2 FQNNGV. The CDR3 is 17 residues long. The CDR3 region is CASSRTSGRLRGVEQFF.

The J gene is TRBJ1-1, the V gene TRBV3-1; TCRdb reports TRBD1, a call that lacks DNA to check it against. CDR1 is LGHDT, CDR2 YNNKEL, per germline (reference sequence). CDR3 length: 16 residues. CDR3 amino acids: CASSQGAGGWGTEAFF.

The chain joins TRBV25-1 to TRBJ2-7. Germline CDR1 is MGHDK and CDR2 is SYGVNS. The CDR3 totals 15 residues. CDR3 residues: CASSSSISYDYEQYF.

The chain links TRBV12-3 or TRBV12-4 to TRBJ2-4; the TCRdb call, TRBD2, lacks DNA for checking. This CDR3 spans 17 amino acids. CDR3 protein: CASSLTSLAGVRGIQYF.

This CDR3 is CASRRTGDFEAFF. This chain connects TRBV12-3 or TRBV12-4 to TRBJ1-1; the TCRdb D gene call, TRBD1, has no DNA to confirm it. The CDR3 contains 13 residues.

The chain couples TRBV12-3 or TRBV12-4 to TRBJ2-1; TCRdb outputs TRBD1, but without DNA this stays unchecked. The CDR3 consists of 16 residues. The CDR3 protein is CASNRDRLASSNEQFF.

J is TRBJ1-5 and V is TRBV30; TCRdb lists TRBD1, though no DNA is available to test this call. The CDR3 totals 13 residues. Germline loops: CDR1 GTSNPN, CDR2 SVGIG (reference sequence). The CDR3 loop reads CACQGFSNQPQHF.

The chain carries TRBV6-1 and TRBJ1-1; TCRdb lists TRBD1, though no DNA is available to test this call. CDR3 size: 13 residues. Per the germline V gene, CDR1 is MNHNS and CDR2 is SASEGT. The CDR3 sequence: CASNDDRGGEAFF.

The chain couples TRBV24-1 to TRBJ2-3; lacking DNA, the TRBD1 call made by TCRdb goes unchecked. Germline values: CDR1 KGHDR, CDR2 SFDVKD. CDR3 size: 16 residues. CDR3 sequence reads: CATSDVQGASTDTQYF.

This chain joins TRBV27 and TRBJ2-1; TCRdb designates TRBD2, a call that cannot be tested without DNA. This CDR3 has 17 residues. In germline, CDR1 is MNHEY, CDR2 SMNVEV (reference sequence). CDR3 sequence: CASSLAGTSYSYNEQFF.

The V gene is TRBV7-2, the J gene TRBJ2-1; absent DNA, TCRdb's TRBD2 call cannot be checked. In germline, CDR1 is SGHTA, CDR2 FQGNSA. This CDR3 is 13 amino acids long. The CDR3 region is CASSSKRTNEQFF.

V gene TRBV7-6 combines with J gene TRBJ2-2; TCRdb returns TRBD2, unconfirmable since there is no DNA. There are 17 residues in the CDR3. Germline CDR1 and CDR2: SGHVS and FNYEAQ. The CDR3 here is CASSPLAREEGGGELFF.